Detailed here is one T cell receptor (beta chain). The entry originates in a study of blood T cell repertoires in COVID-19. Across the whole study: Both acute and convalescent COVID-19 samples were obtained from the United States, Italy and Spain.

In germline, CDR1 is MGHDK, CDR2 SYGVNS. The V gene lost 4 bases and the J gene lost 5 bases, with 14 bases spanning the gap. The CDR3 has 14 amino acids. In the study's own analysis: Reference gene primer amplification in the assay estimated nucleated cell counts. TCRdb keeps only in-frame clones here, not all; method: immunoSEQ multiplex PCR. The DNA gave D and trimming, while V, J and clone size come from that table. The table includes more than 350,000 clones, 70% to 90% detected once. Patients in Seattle were enrolled during active infection, then followed longitudinally. Sequenced sample: peripheral blood. The sequence was collected from a woman younger than 45 with COVID-19, enrolled during active disease. This chain uses TRBV25-1 with TRBJ2-5, with D perhaps matching TRBD2 (6 bases). The CDR3 loop reads CASSGGLAGETQYF. CDR3 in DNA: TGTGCCAGCAGTGGGGGACTCGCCGGGGAGACCCAGTACTTC.